This note documents a single T cell receptor beta chain sequence. The data stem from a study of blood T cell repertoires in COVID-19. Study details: The cDNA or gDNA used as material had been derived from T cells, B-cell-depleted T cells, or PBMCs.

As processed by the authors: Researchers report that nucleated cell counts were estimated from reference gene primer amplification. Assay: immunoSEQ multiplex PCR; the TCRdb copy retains only in-frame clones and omits some. V and J calls and clone size are copied from that table; D and trimming were computed from the DNA. The table records over 200,000 clones, 75% to 95% of them present only once. CDR3 length equals 18 residues. Trimming left V 0 bases short and J 10 bases short, with 26 bases between. Germline V lookup: CDR1 SGDLS, CDR2 YYNGEE. Patients at the Seattle site were enrolled during active infection and followed longitudinally.

J is TRBJ2-1 and V is TRBV9; a weak D match, TRBD2 (6 bases). Sequencing was carried out using peripheral blood. The receptor's source is a person under 30 with COVID-19, enrolled during active disease. The CDR3 protein is CASSVDGTFRELLGEQFF. The CDR3 DNA reads TGTGCCAGCAGCGTAGATGGTACTTTCCGGGAGCTCCTCGGGGAGCAGTTCTTC.